The sequence of this T cell receptor (beta chain) was determined in a study of early T cells in non-severe SARS-CoV-2 infection (dated by TCRdb to about 2021). Background on the whole study: Bulk RNA from unsorted whole blood was used for TCR sequencing, so alpha and beta chains could not be paired. Overall study results and their limits: VDJdb matching was skewed toward anti-spike CD8 responses, so virus-specific expansions were likely underestimated and private and CD4 specificities were missed.

V loses 5 bases of germline sequence and J loses 0 bases, and the interval between the two ends is 6 bases. The CDR3, from cysteine to phenylalanine, totals 12 residues. Here the CDR3 DNA is all that survives: 36 bases in frame from base 1. CDR1 and CDR2, per the germline V gene (reference sequence), are DFQATT and SNEGSKA. Points on this clonotype: The clone's antigen remains unknown. Per-base quality was not reported, and no clone a single base away is much larger than it.

The study was a case-control design nested within a healthcare worker cohort in London, UK, with weekly nasopharyngeal swab PCR tests and blood sampling. Healthcare workers were recruited during the week of the UK lockdown, between 23 and 31 March 2020, and followed weekly for up to roughly 15 weeks. The protocol used for the library was 5' RACE. The sequencing machine was a NextSeq 500. To correct for sequencing error and PCR bias, the TCR library protocol tagged individual cDNA molecules with unique molecular identifiers. Both TCR alpha and beta chains were sequenced, and tight co-correlation was observed between alpha and beta sequence abundances in each sample. As for how the authors treated the data: Decombinator V4 was used to annotate the V gene, J gene and CDR3 of the TCR sequences. TCRs were defined as expanded if a significant change between any two time points was detected under a Poisson model with p below 0.0001. TCR abundances were normalised to the total number of TCRs sequenced per sample and expressed as counts per million. TRAV1-2 paired with TRAJ12, TRAJ20 or TRAJ33 defined MAIT TCRs, while TRAV10 paired with TRAJ18 defined iNKT TCRs. VDJdb, accessed 1 November 2021, was searched for CMV, EBV and SARS-CoV-2 annotated TCRs, excluding TCRs annotated for multiple antigens. TCRdb reprocessed the public reads (quality trimming at Q25 with fastp, clone calling with MiXCR) and kept in-frame beta chains. Rows are combined by CDR3 protein, so each entry shows the most common genes and DNA. What appears here as the V and J calls and clone size reflects TCRdb's work, not the paper's. Across this sample there are tens of thousands of distinct CDR3 sequences, with approximately 8% seen only once. The leading ten clones occupy approximately 4% of the sample.

The sequence was obtained from an adult who was a healthcare worker with PCR-confirmed SARS-CoV-2 infection or an uninfected control (not recorded which). The input for sequencing was whole blood, taken at baseline. This chain is built from TRBV20-1 and TRBJ2-3, with an unclear D gene assignment. The nucleotide sequence is TGCAGTGCTCCCGGGAGCACAGATACGCAGTATTTT. Its protein reads: CSAPGSTDTQYF.